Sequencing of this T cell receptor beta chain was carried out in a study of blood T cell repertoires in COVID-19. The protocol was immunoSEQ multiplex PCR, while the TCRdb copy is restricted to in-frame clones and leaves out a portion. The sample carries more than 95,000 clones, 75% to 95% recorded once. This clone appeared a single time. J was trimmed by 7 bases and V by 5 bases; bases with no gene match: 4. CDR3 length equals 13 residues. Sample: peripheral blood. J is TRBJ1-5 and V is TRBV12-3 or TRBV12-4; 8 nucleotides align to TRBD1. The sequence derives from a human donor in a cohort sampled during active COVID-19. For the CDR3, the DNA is TGTGCCAGCAGTCGGACAGGGAGGCAGCCCCAGCATTTT. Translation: CASSRTGRQPQHF.